The present entry profiles one TCR beta chain with its context. This record comes from a study of blood T cell repertoires in COVID-19. Per the authors' pipeline: Amplified reference gene primers provided the basis for estimating nucleated cell counts. Here immunoSEQ multiplex PCR was the method, and the copy in TCRdb shows in-frame clones only, minus some. D and trimming come from the DNA, and the V and J calls and clone size come from that table. Of about 27,000 clones detected, approximately 88% appear once; the ten largest clones hold roughly 8%. CDR3 length: 15 amino acids. V shed 2 bases, J shed 4 bases, and the junction held 5 bases outside the gene matches. Per the germline V gene, CDR1 is LGHDT and CDR2 is YNNKEL (reference sequence).

The rearrangement uses TRBV3-1 (or the pseudogene TRBV3-2) and TRBJ1-2; TRBD1 agrees at 9 bases. The sequencing sample was made of peripheral blood. The receptor was isolated from a woman between 45 and 65 years old with active COVID-19. The CDR3 is CASSQNRGRAYGYTF. The CDR3 bases are TGTGCCAGCAGCCAAAACAGGGGGCGCGCCTATGGCTACACCTTC.